This is a list of T cell receptor beta chains from one sample in a study of cytomegalovirus exposure and HLA in healthy donors. Using immunoSEQ multiplex PCR, the repertoire was profiled, and TCRdb retains in-frame clones only, with some absent. Of some 59,000 clones in the sample, approximately 81% were seen once. Sequencing was performed on PBMCs. The receptors were gathered from a young woman in good health and CMV-seronegative. Each CDR3 is given with its conserved first and last residue. Each record gives: V gene, D gene, CDR3 protein. D genes are given only for firm matches.

>TRBV18|NA
CASSPPVTGNTIYF
>TRBV27|TRBD1
CASMTGGTEAFF
>TRBV11-2|NA
CASSSSRSGNTIYF
>TRBV27|TRBD1
CASSTGQANSPLHF
>TRBV19|TRBD2
CASSLRTSGRSAYEQYF
>TRBV6-1|TRBD2
CASRATSGGSYEQYF
>TRBV4-1|TRBD2
CASSQYSSGSSYNEQFF
>TRBV11-2|NA
CASSLSGVSTEAFF
>TRBV7-8|NA
CASSLDGGATNEKLFF
>TRBV28|TRBD1
CASTDRGRFEQYF
>TRBV28|TRBD1
CASSFSTGWSNEQFF
>TRBV2|NA
CASSVGSPNYGYTF
>TRBV6-5|TRBD1
CASSYRGQGGNQPQHF